This record concerns one T cell receptor beta chain sequence. The germline V gene encodes CDR1 KGHSH and CDR2 LQKENI. CDR3 length: 14 residues. Trimming shortened V by 3 bases and J by 3 bases, and 12 bases separated the two germline ends. This record comes from a study of control samples from healthy donors and cancer patients. Sequenced by immunoSEQ multiplex PCR; TCRdb stores in-frame clones only, minus some. This sample has about 39,000 clones, with about 86% found just once. This TCR came from a woman aged 55-69 years with lung cancer. The chain employs TRBV18 and TRBJ2-7, with D possibly being TRBD2 (6 bases). Sequencing was carried out using PBMCs. The CDR3 is CASSPRETYYEQYF. CDR3 sequence (DNA): TGTGCCAGCTCACCCCGGGAGACGTACTACGAGCAGTACTTC.